The clone carrying this T cell receptor beta chain has a count of ten or more. The antigen is unknown. This sample is part of a study of breast tumors, draining lymph nodes, adjacent tissues. Points from the study as a whole: Compared with basal-like, luminal-like tumors shared significantly more repertoire with nontumor tissue. Compared with lymph nodes, tumors were less diverse; compared with nontumor tissue, more.

CDR1 is MGHRA, CDR2 YSYEKL, per germline. The CDR3 has 15 amino acids. Between the trimmed V and J ends, which lost 0 bases and 1 base, there was a span of 9 bases. Samples came from axillary lymph nodes draining the breast cancer. Using its own MiXCR run on the multiplex PCR reads, TCRdb lists one record per CDR3 protein. The sample includes about 130,000 distinct CDR3 sequences, around 20% of them seen just once. This sequence was found in a female donor with breast cancer. Some clones in this sample may be carry-over from other donors' samples. The sequenced material came from axillary lymph node tissue. The V call is TRBV4-1, the J call TRBJ1-2, with unresolved D. For the CDR3, the DNA is TGCGCCAGCAGCCAAGATTTTCGGGATAACTATGGCTACACCTTC. Translating gives CASSQDFRDNYGYTF.